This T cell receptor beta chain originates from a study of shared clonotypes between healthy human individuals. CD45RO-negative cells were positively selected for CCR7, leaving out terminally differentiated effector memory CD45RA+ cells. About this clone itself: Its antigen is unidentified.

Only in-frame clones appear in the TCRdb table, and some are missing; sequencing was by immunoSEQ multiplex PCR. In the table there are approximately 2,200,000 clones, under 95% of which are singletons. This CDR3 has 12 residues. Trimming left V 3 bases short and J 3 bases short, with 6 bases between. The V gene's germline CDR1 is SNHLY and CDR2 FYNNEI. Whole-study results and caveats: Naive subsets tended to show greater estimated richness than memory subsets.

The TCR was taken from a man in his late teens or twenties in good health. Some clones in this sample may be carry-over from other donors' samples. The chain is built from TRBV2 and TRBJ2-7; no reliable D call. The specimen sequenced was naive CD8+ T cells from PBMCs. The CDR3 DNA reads TGTGCCAGCAGTGACAGATACTACGAGCAGTACTTC. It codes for CASSDRYYEQYF.